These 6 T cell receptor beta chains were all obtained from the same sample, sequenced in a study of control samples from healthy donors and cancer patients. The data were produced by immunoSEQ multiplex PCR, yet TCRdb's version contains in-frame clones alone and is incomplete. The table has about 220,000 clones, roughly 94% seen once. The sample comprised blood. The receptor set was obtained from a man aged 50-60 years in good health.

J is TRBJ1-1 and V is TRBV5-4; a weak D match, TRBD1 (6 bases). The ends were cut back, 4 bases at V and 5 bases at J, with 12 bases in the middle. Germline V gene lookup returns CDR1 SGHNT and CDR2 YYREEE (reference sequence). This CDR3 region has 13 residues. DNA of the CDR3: TGTGCCAGCAGCGTACAGGGTCGAACTGAAGCTTTCTTT. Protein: CASSVQGRTEAFF. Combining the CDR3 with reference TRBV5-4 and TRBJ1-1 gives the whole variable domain ETGVTQSPTHLIKTRGQQVTLRCSSQSGHNTVSWYQQALGQGPQFIFQYYREEENGRGNFPPRFSGLQFPNYSSELNVNALELDDSALYLCASSVQGRTEAFFGQGTRLTVV.

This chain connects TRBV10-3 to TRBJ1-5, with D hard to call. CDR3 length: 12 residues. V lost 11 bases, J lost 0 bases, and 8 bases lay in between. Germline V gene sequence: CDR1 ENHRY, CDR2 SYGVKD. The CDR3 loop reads CAAQSSNQPQHF. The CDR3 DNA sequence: TGTGCCGCTCAGAGTAGCAATCAGCCCCAGCATTTT.

The CDR3 coding sequence is TGTGCCAGCAAGAGACAGGCGAATTCCTACGAGCAGTACTTC. Its protein product is CASKRQANSYEQYF. The genes are TRBV6-5 and TRBJ2-7, with D possibly TRBD1 on 6 matching bases. V lost 7 bases to trimming and J lost 1 base, with 14 bases between them. CDR3 size: 14 residues. The germline V gene has CDR1 MNHEY and CDR2 SVGAGI.

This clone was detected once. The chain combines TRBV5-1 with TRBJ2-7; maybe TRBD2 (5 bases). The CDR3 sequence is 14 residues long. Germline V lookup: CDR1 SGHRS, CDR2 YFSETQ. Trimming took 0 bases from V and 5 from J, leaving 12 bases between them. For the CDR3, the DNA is TGCGCCAGCAGCTTGGTGAGGGCTGTTGACGAGCAGTACTTC. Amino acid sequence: CASSLVRAVDEQYF. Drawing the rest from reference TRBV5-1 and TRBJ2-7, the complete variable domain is KAGVTQTPRYLIKTRGQQVTLSCSPISGHRSVSWYQQTPGQGLQFLFEYFSETQRNKGNFPGRFSGRQFSNSRSEMNVSTLELGDSALYLCASSLVRAVDEQYFGPGTRLTVT.

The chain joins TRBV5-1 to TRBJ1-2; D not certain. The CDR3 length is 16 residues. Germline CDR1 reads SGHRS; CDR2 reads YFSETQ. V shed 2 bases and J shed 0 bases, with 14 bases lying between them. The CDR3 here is CASSFPYWLPNYGYTF. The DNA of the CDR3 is TGCGCCAGCAGCTTCCCCTATTGGCTCCCTAACTATGGCTACACCTTC.

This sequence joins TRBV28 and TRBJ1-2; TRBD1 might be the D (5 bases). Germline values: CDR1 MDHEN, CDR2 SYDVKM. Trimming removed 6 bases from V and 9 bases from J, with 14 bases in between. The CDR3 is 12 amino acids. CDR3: CASSLMTDRYTF. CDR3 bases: TGTGCCAGCAGCCTCATGACAGACCGCTACACCTTC.